This T cell receptor (beta chain) is drawn from a study of control samples from healthy donors and cancer patients. Clones were read by immunoSEQ multiplex PCR, and TCRdb kept only the in-frame ones, dropping some. The sample holds 250,000 to 300,000 clones, roughly 80% seen once. The CDR3 runs to 14 residues. Between the trimmed V and J ends, which lost 0 bases and 3 bases, there was a span of 8 bases. CDR1 and CDR2 from the germline V gene are SGHRS and YFSETQ. This TCR derives from a woman in her sixties or seventies with lung cancer. This chain links TRBV5-1 with TRBJ2-3; D possibly corresponds to TRBD2 (6 bases). The specimen was PBMCs. The CDR3 nucleotides read TGCGCCAGCAGCTTGGGCCGGGAGACAGATACGCAGTATTTT. Amino acids: CASSLGRETDTQYF.